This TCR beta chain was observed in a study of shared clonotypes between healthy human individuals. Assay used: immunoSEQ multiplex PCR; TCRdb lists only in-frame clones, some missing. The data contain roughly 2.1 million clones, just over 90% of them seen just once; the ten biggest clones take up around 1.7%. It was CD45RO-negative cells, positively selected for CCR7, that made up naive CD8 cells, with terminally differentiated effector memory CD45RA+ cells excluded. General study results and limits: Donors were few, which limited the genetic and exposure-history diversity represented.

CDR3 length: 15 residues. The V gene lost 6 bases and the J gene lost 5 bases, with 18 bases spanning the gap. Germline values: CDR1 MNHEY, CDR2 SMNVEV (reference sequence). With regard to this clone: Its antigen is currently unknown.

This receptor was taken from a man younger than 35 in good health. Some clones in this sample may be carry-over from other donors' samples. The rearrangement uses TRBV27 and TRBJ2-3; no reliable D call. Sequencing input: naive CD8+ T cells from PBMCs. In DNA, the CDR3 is TGTGCCAGCAGCCTATTTCTCGGTTATGAAGATACGCAGTATTTT. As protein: CASSLFLGYEDTQYF.